The present entry profiles one T cell receptor beta chain with its context. Its antigen remains unknown. This sample stems from a study of cytomegalovirus exposure and HLA in healthy donors. Study-wide results and caveats: Productive rates of about 90% or about 30% were seen for most TCR beta V segments in an earlier analysis. It was only CMV serostatus that was available as immune exposure information.

The CDR3 has 14 residues. After removal of 5 bases from V and 6 bases from J, the junction contained 2 bases not matched to a gene. Germline values: CDR1 KGHSH, CDR2 LQKENI. PCR was performed using 60 Vbeta and 13 Jbeta primers. Libraries were prepared by immunoSEQ multiplex PCR; TCRdb keeps only in-frame clonotypes and omits some of them. The sample table includes about 190,000 clones. This clonotype was obtained from a woman aged 30 to 39 in good health and CMV-seropositive. The sequenced material came from PBMCs. The chain carries TRBV18 and TRBJ1-3; 12 nucleotides match TRBD1. CDR3 amino acids: CASSSGQGANTIYF. The CDR3 DNA is TGTGCCAGCTCATCGGGACAGGGGGCAAACACCATATATTTT. The full variable domain, rest sourced from reference TRBV18 and TRBJ1-3, is NAGVMQNPRHLVRRRGQEARLRCSPMKGHSHVYWYRQLPEEGLKFMVYLQKENIIDESGMPKERFSAEFPKEGPSILRIQQVVRGDSAAYFCASSSGQGANTIYFGEGSWLTVV.